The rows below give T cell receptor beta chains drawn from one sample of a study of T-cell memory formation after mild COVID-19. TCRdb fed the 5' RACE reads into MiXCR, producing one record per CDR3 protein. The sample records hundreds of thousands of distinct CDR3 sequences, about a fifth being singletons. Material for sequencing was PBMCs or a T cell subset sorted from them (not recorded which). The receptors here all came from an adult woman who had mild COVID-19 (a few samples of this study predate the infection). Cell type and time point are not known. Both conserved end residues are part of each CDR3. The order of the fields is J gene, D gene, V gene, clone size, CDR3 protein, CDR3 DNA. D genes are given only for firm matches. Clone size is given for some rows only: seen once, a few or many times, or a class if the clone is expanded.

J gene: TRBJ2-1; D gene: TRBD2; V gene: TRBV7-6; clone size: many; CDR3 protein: CASSQLAGGRPEQFF; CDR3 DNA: TGTGCCAGCAGCCAGCTAGCGGGGGGGCGTCCTGAGCAGTTCTTC
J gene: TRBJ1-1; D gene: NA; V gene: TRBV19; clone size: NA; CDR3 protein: CASSIGLLNTEAFF; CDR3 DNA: TGTGCCAGTAGTATAGGACTGCTGAACACTGAAGCTTTCTTT
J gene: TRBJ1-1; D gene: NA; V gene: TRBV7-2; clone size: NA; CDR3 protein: CASSPGGRWTEAFF; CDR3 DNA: TGTGCCAGCAGCCCGGGGGGTAGGTGGACTGAAGCTTTCTTT
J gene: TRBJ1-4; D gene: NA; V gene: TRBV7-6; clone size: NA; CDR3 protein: CASSQRFNEKLFF; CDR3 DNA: TGTGCCAGCAGTCAGCGGTTTAATGAAAAACTGTTTTTT
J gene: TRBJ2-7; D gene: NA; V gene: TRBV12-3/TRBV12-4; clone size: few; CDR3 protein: CASTLIGYEQYF; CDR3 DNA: TGTGCCAGCACCCTGATTGGCTACGAGCAGTACTTC
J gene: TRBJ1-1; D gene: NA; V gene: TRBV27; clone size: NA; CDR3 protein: CASSSNQGTTEAFF; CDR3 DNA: TGTGCCAGCAGTTCTAATCAGGGGACGACTGAAGCTTTCTTT
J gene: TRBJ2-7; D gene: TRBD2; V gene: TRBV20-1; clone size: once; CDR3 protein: CSAIRTGGPYEQYF; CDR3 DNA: TGCAGTGCCATACGAACGGGAGGGCCGTACGAGCAGTACTTC
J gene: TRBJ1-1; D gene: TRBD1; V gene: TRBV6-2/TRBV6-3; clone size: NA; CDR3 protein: CASSYPTGRGSNTEAFF; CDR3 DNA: TGTGCCAGCAGTTACCCGACAGGGCGCGGGTCCAACACTGAAGCTTTCTTT
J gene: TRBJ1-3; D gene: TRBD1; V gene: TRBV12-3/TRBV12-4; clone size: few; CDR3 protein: CASSIRQGVETIYF; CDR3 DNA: TGTGCCAGCAGTATCCGACAGGGGGTCGAAACCATATATTTT
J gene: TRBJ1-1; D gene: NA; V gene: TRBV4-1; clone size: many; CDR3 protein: CASSQDGIGTEAFF; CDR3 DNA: TGCGCCAGCAGCCAAGACGGGATTGGGACTGAAGCTTTCTTT
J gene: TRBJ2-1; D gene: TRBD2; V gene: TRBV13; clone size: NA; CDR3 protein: CASSPRTSGREYNEQFF; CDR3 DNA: TGTGCCAGCAGCCCTCGGACTAGCGGGAGGGAGTACAATGAGCAGTTCTTC
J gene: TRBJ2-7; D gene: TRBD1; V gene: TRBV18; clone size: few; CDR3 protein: CASSPLLSYEDRGYEQYF; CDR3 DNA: TGTGCCAGCTCACCTCTTCTTTCCTATGAAGACAGGGGGTACGAGCAGTACTTC
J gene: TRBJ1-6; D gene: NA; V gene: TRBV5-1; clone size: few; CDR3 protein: CASSLDIDSPLHF; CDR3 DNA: TGCGCCAGCAGCTTGGACATAGATTCACCCCTCCACTTT
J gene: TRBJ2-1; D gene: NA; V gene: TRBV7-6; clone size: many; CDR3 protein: CASTLGGGNEQFF; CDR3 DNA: TGTGCCAGCACCCTTGGAGGAGGGAATGAGCAGTTCTTC
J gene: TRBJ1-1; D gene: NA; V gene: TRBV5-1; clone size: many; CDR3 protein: CASSLEDGRTEAFF; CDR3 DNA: TGCGCCAGCAGCTTGGAGGACGGACGAACTGAAGCTTTCTTT
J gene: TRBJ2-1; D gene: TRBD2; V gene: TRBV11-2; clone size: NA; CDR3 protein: CASSFAGVGYNEQFF; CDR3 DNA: TGTGCCAGCAGCTTTGCGGGAGTGGGCTACAATGAGCAGTTCTTC
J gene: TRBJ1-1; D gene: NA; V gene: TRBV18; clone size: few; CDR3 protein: CASSPIARNTEAFF; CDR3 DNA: TGTGCCAGCTCACCAATTGCCAGGAACACTGAAGCTTTCTTT
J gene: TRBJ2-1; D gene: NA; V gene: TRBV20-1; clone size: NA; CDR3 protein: CSATGSLNEQFF; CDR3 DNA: TGCAGTGCGACGGGATCGCTCAATGAGCAGTTCTTC
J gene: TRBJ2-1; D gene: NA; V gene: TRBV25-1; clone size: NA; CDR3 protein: CASLTSDPSSYNEQFF; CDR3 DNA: TGTGCCAGCCTCACGTCCGACCCGAGCTCCTACAATGAGCAGTTCTTC
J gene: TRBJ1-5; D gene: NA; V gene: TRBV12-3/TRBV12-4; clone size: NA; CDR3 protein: CASTHGLDQPQHF; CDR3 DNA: TGTGCCAGCACCCATGGTTTGGACCAGCCCCAGCATTTT
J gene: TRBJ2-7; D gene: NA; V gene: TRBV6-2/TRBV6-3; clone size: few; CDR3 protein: CASSSPRDTYEQYF; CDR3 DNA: TGTGCCAGCAGTTCTCCTCGGGACACCTACGAGCAGTACTTC
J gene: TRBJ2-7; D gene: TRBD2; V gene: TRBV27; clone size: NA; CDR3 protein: CASSPAASGSYEQYF; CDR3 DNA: TGTGCCAGCAGCCCGGCGGCTAGCGGTTCCTACGAGCAGTACTTC
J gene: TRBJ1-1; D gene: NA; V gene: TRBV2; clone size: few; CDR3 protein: CASSERRYTEAFF; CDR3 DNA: TGTGCCAGCAGTGAGAGGAGGTACACTGAAGCTTTCTTT
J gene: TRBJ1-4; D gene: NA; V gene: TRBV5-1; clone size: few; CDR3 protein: CASSPTTTNEKLFF; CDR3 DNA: TGCGCCAGCAGCCCCACCACAACTAATGAAAAACTGTTTTTT
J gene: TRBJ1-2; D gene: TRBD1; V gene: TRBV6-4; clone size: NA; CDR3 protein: CASTPGQGYGYTF; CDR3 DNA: TGTGCCAGCACTCCGGGACAGGGGTATGGCTACACCTTC
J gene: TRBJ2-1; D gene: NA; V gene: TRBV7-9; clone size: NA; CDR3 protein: CASFQAWSDEQFF; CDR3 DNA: TGTGCCAGTTTCCAGGCTTGGAGCGACGAGCAGTTCTTC
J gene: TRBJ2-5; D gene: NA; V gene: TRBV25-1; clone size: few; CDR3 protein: CASSVTETQYF; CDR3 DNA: TGTGCCAGCAGTGTTACAGAGACCCAGTACTTC
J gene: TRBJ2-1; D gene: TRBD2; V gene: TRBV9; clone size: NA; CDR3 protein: CASSVPSTGTSGYNEQFF; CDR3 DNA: TGTGCCAGCAGCGTTCCCTCCACGGGGACTAGCGGTTACAATGAGCAGTTCTTC
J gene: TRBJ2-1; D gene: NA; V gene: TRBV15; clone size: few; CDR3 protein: CATSRDTSSDEQFF; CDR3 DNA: TGTGCCACCAGCAGAGACACTAGTAGCGATGAGCAGTTCTTC
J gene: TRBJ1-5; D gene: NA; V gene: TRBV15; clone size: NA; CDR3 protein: CATSRVLEYQPQHF; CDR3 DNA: TGTGCCACCAGCAGAGTACTAGAGTATCAGCCCCAGCATTTT
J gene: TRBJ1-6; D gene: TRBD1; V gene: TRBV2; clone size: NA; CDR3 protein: CASRGQGAYSPLHF; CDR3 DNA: TGTGCCAGCAGGGGACAGGGGGCTTATTCACCCCTCCACTTT
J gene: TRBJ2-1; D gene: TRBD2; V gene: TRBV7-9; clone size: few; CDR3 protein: CASSLFGTSGIKNNEQFF; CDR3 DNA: TGTGCCAGCAGCTTATTCGGGACTAGCGGGATAAAAAACAATGAGCAGTTCTTC